This record looks at one T cell receptor (beta chain) sequence and its context. Its matching antigen is unknown. Investigators divided CD4+ cells into CD45RA+ naive and CD45RA-negative memory subsets. The entry originates in a study of shared clonotypes between healthy human individuals. Study at large: Donors were a couple of women and a few men aged 18 to 49. Study-level points and caveats: Donor clonotype sharing was expected to depend on sequencing depth.

With 8 bases removed from V and 5 bases from J, the gap between germline ends came to 15 bases. The germline gives CDR1 MNHNS, CDR2 SASEGT. The CDR3 extends over 13 amino acids. An assay was performed, and its level was deep. The table came from immunoSEQ multiplex PCR; TCRdb's copy has only in-frame clones and leaves some out. The sample lists approximately 2.1 million clones; 80% to 95% were seen once. The chain employs TRBV6-1 and TRBJ1-1, with D maybe TRBD1 (6 bases). The specimen sequenced was naive CD4+ T cells from PBMCs. The subset: CD45RA+ positively selected. The sequence was obtained from a man younger than 35 in good health. Some clones in this sample may be carry-over from other donors' samples. CDR3 protein: CASGGTPGTEAFF. CDR3 DNA: TGTGCCAGCGGGGGCACCCCAGGTACTGAAGCTTTCTTT.